Below are 12 T cell receptor beta chains sequenced from a single sample in a study of cytomegalovirus exposure and HLA in healthy donors. The PCR used 60 Vbeta and 13 Jbeta primers. Assay used: immunoSEQ multiplex PCR; TCRdb lists only in-frame clones, some missing. The sample shows some 140,000 clones, roughly 79% of them seen only once. The sample comprised PBMCs. The receptors here all came from a man aged 18 to 29 in good health and CMV-seronegative.

The chain is built from TRBV30 and TRBJ1-5; 8 bases align to TRBD1. CDR1 is GTSNPN, CDR2 SVGIG, per germline (reference sequence). V dropped 1 base and J dropped 5; count of bases not matched to a gene: 7. The CDR3 covers 15 residues. CDR3 residues: CAWSGGTGGYQPQHF. In nucleotides, the CDR3 is TGTGCCTGGAGTGGGGGGACAGGTGGCTATCAGCCCCAGCATTTT.

The chain links TRBV5-1 to TRBJ1-4, with a weak D call TRBD1 (6 bases). The CDR3 spans 14 residues. V was clipped by 4 bases and J by 5 bases, with 12 bases between them. CDR1 and CDR2 (germline): SGHRS, YFSETQ. DNA for the CDR3: TGCGCCAGCAGCCTGACAGGTGTGAATGAAAAACTGTTTTTT. It encodes CASSLTGVNEKLFF.

This clone was recorded a few times. The CDR3 region has the DNA TGTGCCAGCAGCTCCGAATCCGGGACAGGGATGAACACTGAAGCTTTCTTT. Translating it yields CASSSESGTGMNTEAFF. The J gene is TRBJ1-1, the V gene TRBV11-2; 9 bases are a match to TRBD1. Germline-derived CDR1 and CDR2 are SGHAT and FQNNGV. The CDR3 runs 17 residues. V shed 4 bases and J 0 bases; nucleotides not matched to a gene: 9.

This chain links TRBV28 with TRBJ1-5, with D possibly being TRBD1 (6 bases). In germline, CDR1 is MDHEN, CDR2 SYDVKM. The ends were cut back, 2 bases at V and 2 bases at J, with 13 bases in the middle. This CDR3 has 16 amino acids. The DNA of the CDR3 is TGTGCCAGCAGTTTACCAGGGGCCAGGGGCAATCAGCCCCAGCATTTT. This sequence encodes CASSLPGARGNQPQHF.

The chain links TRBV5-5 to TRBJ1-3; no firm D call. CDR1 and CDR2 (germline): SGHKS, YYEKEE (reference sequence). The CDR3 has 14 residues. Trimming took off 0 bases at V and 4 bases at J, with 8 bases between the two ends. In DNA, the CDR3 is TGTGCCAGCAGCTTGGAGCCAGGCGGAAACACCATATATTTT. Translation gives CASSLEPGGNTIYF.

A few counts support this clone. V usage is TRBV7-3 and J usage is TRBJ2-1; 7 bases are shared with TRBD1. CDR1 and CDR2 from the germline V gene are SGHTA and FQGTGA. J was trimmed by 2 bases and V by 3 bases; bases with no gene match: 4. This CDR3 is built from 15 residues. CDR3 protein: CASSLRQGTYNEQFF. DNA for the CDR3: TGTGCCAGCAGCTTGAGACAGGGAACCTACAATGAGCAGTTCTTC.

V is TRBV15 and J is TRBJ1-4, with 8 bases matching TRBD1. CDR3 length: 16 residues. Trimming cost V 2 bases and J 10 bases; bases outside gene matches: 12. Looked up from germline, CDR1 is LNHNV and CDR2 is YYDKDF (reference sequence). CDR3 sequence (DNA): TGTGCCACCAGCAGAACCCGGGACAGGAAAGTTGCAAAACTGTTTTTT. Protein product: CATSRTRDRKVAKLFF.

The V call is TRBV5-4, the J call TRBJ2-1; 8 nucleotides align to TRBD2. Germline values: CDR1 SGHNT, CDR2 YYREEE (reference sequence). V gave up 0 bases and J gave up 8 bases; unmatched junction bases: 4. This CDR3 region has 14 residues. CDR3: CASSLGLANHEQFF. As DNA, the CDR3 is TGTGCCAGCAGCTTGGGACTAGCGAACCATGAGCAGTTCTTC.

The chain employs TRBV4-1 and TRBJ1-1; D is undetermined. CDR3 length: 13 residues. Germline assignment: CDR1 MGHRA and CDR2 YSYEKL. The V end was cut by 4 bases, the J end by 2 bases, with 8 bases between. CDR3 amino acids: CASSPPGNTEAFF. In DNA, the CDR3 is TGCGCCAGCAGCCCCCCGGGTAACACTGAAGCTTTCTTT.

This rearrangement joins TRBV19 to TRBJ1-1; D not certain. This CDR3 spans 16 amino acids. The V and J ends lost 1 base and 0 bases respectively, with 12 bases between them. Per the germline V gene, CDR1 is LNHDA and CDR2 is SQIVND (reference sequence). As DNA, the CDR3 is TGTGCCAGTAGTATAGCCCCCGCGGGGTTGAACACTGAAGCTTTCTTT. Residues: CASSIAPAGLNTEAFF.

The chain combines TRBV15 with TRBJ2-5, with D maybe TRBD2 (5 bases). The better agreement between TRBJ2-7 and the DNA end casts doubt on the J call. CDR3 length equals 14 residues. Germline V CDR1 and CDR2: LNHNV, YYDKDF (reference sequence). CDR3 sequence reads: CATSKEQEVYEQYF. DNA of the CDR3: TGTGCCACCAGCAAAGAGCAGGAGGTCTACGAGCAGTACTTC.

The J gene is TRBJ2-1, the V gene TRBV7-8, with TRBD1 matching 7 bases. Trimming removed 1 base from V and 0 bases from J; junction bases left unmatched: 15. The germline gives CDR1 SGHVS, CDR2 FQNEAQ. The CDR3 runs 20 residues. The DNA of the CDR3 is TGTGCCAGCAGCTTAGATTCTATCGGAACAGGGGCCCTCTCCTACAATGAGCAGTTCTTC. Amino acid sequence: CASSLDSIGTGALSYNEQFF.